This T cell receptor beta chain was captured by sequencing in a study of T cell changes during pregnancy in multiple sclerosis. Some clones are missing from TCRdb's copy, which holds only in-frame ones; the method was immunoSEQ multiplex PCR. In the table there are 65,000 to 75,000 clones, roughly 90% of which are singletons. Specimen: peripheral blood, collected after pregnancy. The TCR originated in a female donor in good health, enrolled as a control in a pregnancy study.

CDR3 protein: CASSYSSRAPTDEQFF. The CDR3 bases are TGTGCCAGCAGTTACTCTTCGAGGGCCCCTACGGATGAGCAGTTCTTC. The rearrangement links TRBV6-5 to TRBJ2-1; TRBD2 might be the D (5 bases). Deletions cut 0 bases from V and 8 bases from J, with 17 bases between. Looked up from germline, CDR1 is MNHEY and CDR2 is SVGAGI. The CDR3 contains 16 residues.